Shown below are 2 T cell receptor beta chains from a single sample sequenced in a study of cytomegalovirus exposure and HLA in healthy donors. PCR involved 60 Vbeta and 13 Jbeta primers. The protocol was immunoSEQ multiplex PCR, while the TCRdb copy is restricted to in-frame clones and leaves out a portion. The sample contains approximately 130,000 clones, 85% to 90% of which appear only once. Sequences were obtained from PBMCs. The receptors were gathered from a woman between 25 and 40 years old in good health and CMV-seropositive.

V and J are TRBV19 and TRBJ2-7; 10 nucleotides agree with TRBD1. The V gene's germline CDR1 is LNHDA and CDR2 SQIVND (reference sequence). With 6 bases clipped from V and 3 bases from J, the junction kept 5 bases outside the gene matches. The CDR3 loop spans 14 amino acids. CDR3 loop: CASRAGTGDYEQYF. CDR3 nucleotide sequence: TGTGCCAGTAGGGCCGGGACAGGGGACTACGAGCAGTACTTC.

The chain recombines TRBV30 with TRBJ1-1, with 11 bases lining up with TRBD1. There are 17 residues in the CDR3. CDR1 and CDR2 (germline): GTSNPN, SVGIG (reference sequence). The V and J ends lost 0 bases and 2 bases, in that order; junction bases with no gene match: 8. In nucleotides, the CDR3 is TGTGCCTGGAGTGTAGGATGGACAGGGGGCCGAAACACTGAAGCTTTCTTT. As protein: CAWSVGWTGGRNTEAFF.